The next 21 T cell receptor beta chains were all read from a single sample in a study of T cell changes during pregnancy in multiple sclerosis. Profiling relied on immunoSEQ multiplex PCR, and the TCRdb table lists in-frame clones only, not all of them. Of roughly 100,000 clones in the sample, 92% were seen once. The specimen comprised peripheral blood, sampled after pregnancy. Receptor source: a female donor with multiple sclerosis, enrolled in a pregnancy study.

The V call is TRBV27, the J call TRBJ2-1; TRBD1 matches 10 bases. The length of the CDR3 is 14 residues. Trimming at V came to 6 bases and at J to 9 bases, leaving 8 bases not matched to a gene. Germline-derived CDR1 and CDR2 are MNHEY and SMNVEV (reference sequence). Here the CDR3 reads CASRGDRGIVEQFF. The CDR3 region has the DNA TGTGCCAGCAGAGGGGACAGGGGAATAGTTGAGCAGTTCTTC.

The CDR3 loop is CASSGWELLGEKLFF. Here the CDR3 DNA reads TGTGCCAGCAGTGGCTGGGAGTTATTGGGGGAAAAACTGTTTTTT. The V and J genes are TRBV6-1 and TRBJ1-4; no definite D call. This CDR3 is 15 amino acids long. The germline V gene encodes CDR1 MNHNS and CDR2 SASEGT. Trimming took 4 bases from V and 8 from J, leaving 17 bases between them.

The chain carries TRBV28 and TRBJ1-4; D is perhaps TRBD1 (5 bases). Trimming removed 4 bases from V and 15 bases from J, with 12 bases in between. Germline V lookup: CDR1 MDHEN, CDR2 SYDVKM. The CDR3 totals 11 residues. The CDR3 DNA follows: TGTGCCAGCAGTTCCCCCCGGGACTTGTTTTTT. Translating it yields CASSSPRDLFF. The variable domain in full, completed from reference TRBV28 and TRBJ1-4, reads DVKVTQSSRYLVKRTGEKVFLECVQDMDHENMFWYRQDPGLGLRLIYFSYDVKMKEKGDIPEGYSVSREKKERFSLILESASTNQTSMYLCASSSPRDLFFGSGTQLSVL.

The chain joins TRBV2 to TRBJ1-4, with 9 bases fitting TRBD1. V was clipped by 6 bases and J by 5 bases; unmatched bases: 4. The CDR3 loop spans 14 amino acids. Looked up from germline, CDR1 is SNHLY and CDR2 is FYNNEI. The CDR3 spells CASRIDRGNEKLFF. DNA of the CDR3: TGTGCCAGCAGAATTGACAGGGGGAATGAAAAACTGTTTTTT.

The chain has TRBV5-1 and TRBJ2-3; the D is unclear. Germline-derived CDR1 and CDR2 are SGHRS and YFSETQ. The CDR3 runs 15 residues. Between the trimmed V and J ends, which lost 0 bases and 2 bases, there was a span of 10 bases. CDR3 sequence (DNA): TGCGCCAGCAGCTTGGACTCGCCAAACACAGATACGCAGTATTTT. It translates to CASSLDSPNTDTQYF. Full variable domain (missing parts from reference TRBV5-1 and TRBJ2-3): KAGVTQTPRYLIKTRGQQVTLSCSPISGHRSVSWYQQTPGQGLQFLFEYFSETQRNKGNFPGRFSGRQFSNSRSEMNVSTLELGDSALYLCASSLDSPNTDTQYFGPGTRLTVL.

CDR3 sequence reads: CASPLAGGANVLTF. Written as DNA, the CDR3 is TGTGCCTCCCCACTAGCTGGTGGGGCCAACGTCCTGACTTTC. This chain connects TRBV30 to TRBJ2-6; D might be TRBD2 (6 bases). Germline V gives CDR1 GTSNPN, CDR2 SVGIG (reference sequence). The CDR3 has 14 residues. V dropped 7 bases and J dropped 3 bases, with 13 bases sitting between them.

The CDR3 DNA reads as TGTGCCACCTTAGACAGGGCTTCCTACGAGCAGTACTTC. Translation gives CATLDRASYEQYF. The chain joins TRBV19 to TRBJ2-7; 7 bases map to TRBD1. This CDR3 has 13 residues. V was pared by 10 bases and J by 1 base, with 7 bases of the junction left unmatched. Germline assignment: CDR1 LNHDA and CDR2 SQIVND (reference sequence). The whole variable domain, filled in from reference TRBV19 and TRBJ2-7, reads DGGITQSPKYLFRKEGQNVTLSCEQNLNHDAMYWYRQDPGQGLRLIYYSQIVNDFQKGDIAEGYSVSREKKESFPLTVTSAQKNPTAFYLCATLDRASYEQYFGPGTRLTVT.

The chain carries TRBV2 and TRBJ2-2; 13 bases fit TRBD2. V lost 6 bases, J lost 5 bases, and 9 bases stayed unmatched. Germline loops: CDR1 SNHLY, CDR2 FYNNEI. The CDR3 spans 17 residues. The CDR3 nucleotides are TGTGCCAGCAGCGGACTAGCGGGGGCTCCCGCAACCGGGGAGCTGTTTTTT. Translating gives CASSGLAGAPATGELFF.

The chain couples TRBV18 to TRBJ2-4; a weak D match, TRBD2 (6 bases). The CDR3 extends over 12 amino acids. CDR1 is KGHSH, CDR2 LQKENI, per germline. Trimming shortened V by 6 bases and J by 13 bases, and 16 bases separated the two germline ends. This chain's CDR3 is CASSQDRDSQYF. The CDR3 DNA sequence: TGTGCCAGCTCTCAAGACCGGGACTCACAGTACTTC.

This clone was detected only once. This sequence joins TRBV20-1 and TRBJ2-3; D gene unclear. The germline V gene encodes CDR1 DFQATT and CDR2 SNEGSKA (reference sequence). Trimming removed 6 bases from V and 3 bases from J, with 7 bases in between. The CDR3 loop spans 11 amino acids. CDR3 coding DNA: TGCAGTGCCACCGGGACAGATACGCAGTATTTT. It codes for CSATGTDTQYF.

The chain couples TRBV12-5 to TRBJ1-2, with D unresolved. The germline V gene encodes CDR1 LGHNT and CDR2 FRNRAP. The CDR3 runs 14 residues. V lost 2 bases and J lost 2, with 9 bases in between. This CDR3 is CASGLKERNYGYTF. CDR3 nucleotides: TGTGCTAGTGGTTTGAAAGAGAGGAACTATGGCTACACCTTC.

The chain carries TRBV6-4 and TRBJ1-2; perhaps TRBD1 as D (5 bases). The CDR3 has 15 residues. Germline assignment: CDR1 MRHNA and CDR2 SNTAGT. Trimming stripped 0 bases from V and 7 bases from J, with 15 bases between. CDR3 in amino acids: CASSDSVKGKLGYTF. The CDR3 DNA reads TGTGCCAGCAGTGACTCCGTTAAGGGGAAGCTTGGCTACACCTTC.

The count of this clone is one. This rearrangement joins TRBV7-8 to TRBJ2-7; D possibly corresponds to TRBD2 (6 bases). The CDR3 spans 15 residues. Trimming removed 2 bases at V and 0 bases at J, with 11 bases between. Germline CDR1 reads SGHVS; CDR2 reads FQNEAQ. CDR3 sequence: CASSLIGTLSYEQYF. CDR3 nucleotides: TGTGCCAGCAGCTTAATCGGGACTCTCTCCTACGAGCAGTACTTC.

The chain combines TRBV7-3 with TRBJ2-3; TRBD2 matches 11 bases. The CDR3 contains 15 residues. The germline gives CDR1 SGHTA, CDR2 FQGTGA. The V gene end was trimmed by 0 bases and the J gene end by 7 bases; junction bases not matched to a gene: 3. The CDR3 bases are TGTGCCAGCAGCTTAACTAGCGGGGGGGGAAATACGCAGTATTTT. Translated, it gives CASSLTSGGGNTQYF.

The chain employs TRBV2 and TRBJ1-1, with no clear D. CDR3 length: 13 residues. CDR1 and CDR2 (germline): SNHLY, FYNNEI. With 4 bases removed from V and 7 bases from J, the gap between germline ends came to 13 bases. CDR3 nucleotide sequence: TGTGCCAGCAGTGTGGAAGGAGGAGTTGAAGCTTTCTTT. This sequence encodes CASSVEGGVEAFF.

The chain uses TRBV27 and TRBJ2-5, with 10 bases identical to TRBD1. V lost 5 bases and J lost 6; bases outside the gene matches: 21. The CDR3 totals 19 residues. The germline V gene has CDR1 MNHEY and CDR2 SMNVEV (reference sequence). The CDR3 is CASSPPAPYSGTGVQTQYF. The CDR3 bases are TGTGCCAGCAGTCCCCCCGCCCCCTATTCCGGGACAGGGGTCCAGACCCAGTACTTC.

The genes are TRBV15 and TRBJ1-2; possible D gene TRBD1, 6 bases. Germline V gene data show CDR1 as LNHNV and CDR2 as YYDKDF (reference sequence). Trimming stripped 4 bases from V and 2 bases from J, with 23 bases between. The CDR3 has 18 amino acids. For the CDR3, the DNA is TGTGCCACCAGCACCGAGGGGGTACAGGGAAGGGGGAACTATGGCTACACCTTC. Translation gives CATSTEGVQGRGNYGYTF.

V gene TRBV15 combines with J gene TRBJ2-2; unclear D gene. Germline V lookup: CDR1 LNHNV, CDR2 YYDKDF (reference sequence). The CDR3 runs 14 residues. Trimming removed 0 bases from V and 5 bases from J, with 7 bases in between. CDR3 DNA sequence: TGTGCCACCAGCAGAGATCTTGTTACCGGGGAGCTGTTTTTT. Protein: CATSRDLVTGELFF.

The gene calls are TRBV30 and TRBJ2-5; 12 nucleotides match TRBD1. This CDR3 has 15 amino acids. V shed 2 bases, J shed 5 bases, and the junction held 6 bases outside the gene matches. The germline V gene has CDR1 GTSNPN and CDR2 SVGIG (reference sequence). CDR3 amino acids: CAWSPGTGGLETQYF. In nucleotides, the CDR3 is TGTGCCTGGAGTCCTGGGACAGGGGGCTTGGAGACCCAGTACTTC.

The genes are TRBV21-1 and TRBJ1-1; the listed D gene, TRBD1, was not tested against the DNA. TRBV21-1 is tagged as a pseudogene. The CDR3 runs to 15 residues. The CDR3 DNA sequence: TGTGCCAGCAGCAAATTGGCCAGGCCTCACACTGAAGCTTTCTTT. Protein sequence: CASSKLARPHTEAFF.

The CDR3 coding sequence is TGTGCCAGCAGTTGGGTTAGCGCTGCAGATACGCAGTATTTT. It encodes CASSWVSAADTQYF. This chain joins TRBV6-5 and TRBJ2-3; D perhaps matches TRBD2 (5 bases). Germline V gene lookup returns CDR1 MNHEY and CDR2 SVGAGI. V was trimmed by 4 bases and J by 4 bases, leaving 12 bases between them. The CDR3 contains 14 residues.